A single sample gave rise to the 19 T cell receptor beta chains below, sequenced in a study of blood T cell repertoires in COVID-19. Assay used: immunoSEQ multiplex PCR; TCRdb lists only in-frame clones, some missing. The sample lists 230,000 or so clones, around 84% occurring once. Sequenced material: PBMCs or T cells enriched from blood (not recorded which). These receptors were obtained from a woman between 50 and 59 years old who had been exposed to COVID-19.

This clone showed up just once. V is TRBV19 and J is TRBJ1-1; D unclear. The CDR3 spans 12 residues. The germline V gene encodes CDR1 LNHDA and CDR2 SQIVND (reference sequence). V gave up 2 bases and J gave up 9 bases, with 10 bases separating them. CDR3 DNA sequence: TGTGCCAGTAGTATAAGCCCTTTGAAAGCTTTCTTT. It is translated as CASSISPLKAFF.

CDR3 nucleotides: TGTGCCTGGGAGGGTCCGTCGGACATTCAGTACTTC. Protein product: CAWEGPSDIQYF. This sequence joins TRBV30 and TRBJ2-4, with D possibly TRBD2 on 5 matching bases. Trimming shortened V by 5 bases and J by 8 bases, and 13 bases separated the two germline ends. The CDR3 contains 12 residues. CDR1 and CDR2 from the germline V gene are GTSNPN and SVGIG (reference sequence). The complete variable domain, with remaining parts taken from reference TRBV30 and TRBJ2-4, reads SQTIHQWPATLVQPVGSPLSLECTVEGTSNPNLYWYRQAAGRGLQLLFYSVGIGQISSEVPQNLSASRPQDRQFILSSKKLLLSDSGFYLCAWEGPSDIQYFGAGTRLSVL.

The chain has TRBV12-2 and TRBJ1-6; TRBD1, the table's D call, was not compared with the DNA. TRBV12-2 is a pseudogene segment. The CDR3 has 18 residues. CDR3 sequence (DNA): TGTGCAAGTCGCTTAATCGCCCCAAGGGCAGGGAAGGATTCACCCCTCCACTTT. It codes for CASRLIAPRAGKDSPLHF.

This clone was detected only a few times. CDR3: CASSLGAGGRGTQYF. CDR3 bases: TGTGCCAGCAGCTTAGGTGCGGGGGGGCGAGGGACCCAGTACTTC. The V and J genes are TRBV7-9 and TRBJ2-5, with 9 bases lining up with TRBD2. With V trimmed by 1 base and J by 7 bases, 7 bases remained unmatched. Germline V lookup: CDR1 SEHNR, CDR2 FQNEAQ (reference sequence). The CDR3 totals 15 residues.

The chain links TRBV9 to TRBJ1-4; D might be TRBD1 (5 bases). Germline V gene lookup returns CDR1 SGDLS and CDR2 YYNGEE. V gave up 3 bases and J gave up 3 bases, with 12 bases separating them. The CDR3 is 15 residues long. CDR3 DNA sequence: TGTGCCAGCAGCGCTGGAGGGGCGGCTAATGAAAAACTGTTTTTT. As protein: CASSAGGAANEKLFF.

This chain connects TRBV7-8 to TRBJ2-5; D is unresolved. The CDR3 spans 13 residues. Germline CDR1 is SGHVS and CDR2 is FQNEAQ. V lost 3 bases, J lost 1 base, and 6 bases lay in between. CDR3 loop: CASSFRTQETQYF. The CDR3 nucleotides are TGTGCCAGCAGCTTCAGAACCCAAGAGACCCAGTACTTC.

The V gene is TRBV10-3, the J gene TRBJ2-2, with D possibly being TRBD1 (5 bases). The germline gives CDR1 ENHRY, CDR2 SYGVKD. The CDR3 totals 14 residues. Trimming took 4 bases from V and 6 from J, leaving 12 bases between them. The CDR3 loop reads CAISVVQDAGELFF. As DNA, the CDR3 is TGTGCCATCAGTGTGGTACAGGACGCCGGGGAGCTGTTTTTT.

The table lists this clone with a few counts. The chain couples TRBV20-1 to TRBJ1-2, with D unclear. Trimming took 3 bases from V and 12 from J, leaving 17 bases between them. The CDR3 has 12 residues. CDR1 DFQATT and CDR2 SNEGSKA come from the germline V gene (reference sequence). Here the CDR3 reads CSASPLPGFHTF. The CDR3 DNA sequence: TGCAGTGCTAGTCCACTCCCCGGGTTCCACACCTTC.

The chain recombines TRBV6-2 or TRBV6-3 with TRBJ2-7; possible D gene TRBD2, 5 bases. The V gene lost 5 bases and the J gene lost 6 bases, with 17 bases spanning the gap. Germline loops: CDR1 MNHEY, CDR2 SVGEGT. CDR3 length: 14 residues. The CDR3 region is CASSLIRGSAEQYF. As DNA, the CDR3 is TGTGCCAGCAGTCTCATACGGGGATCAGCCGAGCAGTACTTC.

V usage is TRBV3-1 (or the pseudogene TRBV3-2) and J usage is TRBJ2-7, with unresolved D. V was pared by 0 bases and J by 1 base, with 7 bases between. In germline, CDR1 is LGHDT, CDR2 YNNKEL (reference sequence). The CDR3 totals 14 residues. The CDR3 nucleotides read TGTGCCAGCAGCCAAGAGGGCCTATCCTACGAGCAGTACTTC. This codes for CASSQEGLSYEQYF.

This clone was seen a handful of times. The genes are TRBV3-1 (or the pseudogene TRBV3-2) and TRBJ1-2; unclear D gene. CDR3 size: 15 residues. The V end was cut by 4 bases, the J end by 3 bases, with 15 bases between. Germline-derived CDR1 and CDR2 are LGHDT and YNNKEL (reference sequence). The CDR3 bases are TGTGCCAGCAGCCCCCCGACCGGCGGCTACTATGGCTACACCTTC. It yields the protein CASSPPTGGYYGYTF.

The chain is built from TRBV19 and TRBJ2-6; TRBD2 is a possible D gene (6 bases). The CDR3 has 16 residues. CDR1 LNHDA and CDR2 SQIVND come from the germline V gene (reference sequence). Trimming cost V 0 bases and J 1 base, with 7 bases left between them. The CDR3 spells CASSIDGGSGANVLTF. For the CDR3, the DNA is TGTGCCAGTAGTATAGATGGGGGGTCTGGGGCCAACGTCCTGACTTTC.

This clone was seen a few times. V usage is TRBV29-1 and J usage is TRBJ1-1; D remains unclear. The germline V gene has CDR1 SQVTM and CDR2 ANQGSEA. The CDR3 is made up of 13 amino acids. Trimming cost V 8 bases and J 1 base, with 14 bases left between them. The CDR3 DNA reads TGCAGCCTTTCGGAGGGAGGGAACACTGAAGCTTTCTTT. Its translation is CSLSEGGNTEAFF.

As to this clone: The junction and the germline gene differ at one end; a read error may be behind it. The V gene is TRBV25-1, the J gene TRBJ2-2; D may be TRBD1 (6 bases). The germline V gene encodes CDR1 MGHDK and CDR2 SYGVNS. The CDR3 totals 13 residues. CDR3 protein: CASRQGWNRGAVF. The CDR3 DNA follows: TGTGCCAGCAGACAGGGTTGGAACCGGGGAGCTGTTTTT.

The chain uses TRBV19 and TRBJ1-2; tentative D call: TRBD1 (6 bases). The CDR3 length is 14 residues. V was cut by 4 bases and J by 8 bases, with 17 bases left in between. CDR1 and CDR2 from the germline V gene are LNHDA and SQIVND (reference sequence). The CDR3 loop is CASSTEYRVRGYTF. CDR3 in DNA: TGTGCCAGTAGTACAGAATACAGGGTGCGGGGCTACACCTTC.

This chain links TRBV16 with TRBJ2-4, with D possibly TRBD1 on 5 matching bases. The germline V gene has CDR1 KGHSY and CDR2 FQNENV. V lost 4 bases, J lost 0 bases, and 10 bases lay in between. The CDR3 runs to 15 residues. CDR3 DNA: TGTGCCAGCAGCCCAACAGGTTTAGCCAAAAACATTCAGTACTTC. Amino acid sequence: CASSPTGLAKNIQYF.

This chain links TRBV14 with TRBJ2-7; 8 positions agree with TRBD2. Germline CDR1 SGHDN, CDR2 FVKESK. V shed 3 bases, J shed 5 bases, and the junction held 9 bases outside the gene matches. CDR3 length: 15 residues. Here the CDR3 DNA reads TGTGCCAGCAGCCAGACGGGACTAGTAATGGACGAGCAGTACTTC. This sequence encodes CASSQTGLVMDEQYF.

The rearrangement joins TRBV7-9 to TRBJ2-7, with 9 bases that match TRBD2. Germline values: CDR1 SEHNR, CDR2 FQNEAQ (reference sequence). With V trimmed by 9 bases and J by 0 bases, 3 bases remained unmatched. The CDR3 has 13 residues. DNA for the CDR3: TGTGCCAGTCTAGCGGGGCCCTCCTACGAGCAGTACTTC. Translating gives CASLAGPSYEQYF.

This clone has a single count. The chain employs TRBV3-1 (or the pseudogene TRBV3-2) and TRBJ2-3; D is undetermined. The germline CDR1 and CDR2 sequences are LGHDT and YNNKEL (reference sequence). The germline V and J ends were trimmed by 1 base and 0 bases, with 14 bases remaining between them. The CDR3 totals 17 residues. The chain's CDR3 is CASSQGRRLPSTDTQYF. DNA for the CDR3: TGTGCCAGCAGCCAAGGACGGCGGCTCCCCAGCACAGATACGCAGTATTTT.